This T cell receptor (beta chain) was profiled in a study of radiotherapy plus CTLA-4 blockade in lung cancer (dated by TCRdb to 2016 to 2018). Regarding the research as a whole: Objective responses occurred in around 19% of enrolled patients, and approximately 34% achieved disease control.

Details on this clone: Its specific antigen is unknown. No base qualities exist here, and no much larger clone lies one base off it.

The study tested focal radiation therapy combined with CTLA-4 blockade (ipilimumab) in patients with chemo-refractory metastatic non-small-cell lung cancer. The method behind the library was the immunoSEQ multiplex PCR assay. Entries here come from immuneACCESS through TCRdb and include only in-frame sequences with V and J called. Some clones fail to appear in such tables; in the studies checked, an unresolved V gene covers under half of the shortfall, and the cause of the remainder is unknown. A total of 80,000 to 95,000 clones appear in this sample, approximately 78% of them only once. The ten largest clones take up about 25% of the sample. Overall study outcomes, separate from this receptor: Increased serum interferon-beta after radiation, together with early dynamic changes in blood T cell clones, were reported to be the strongest predictors of response. TCR clones derived from tumors expanded in peripheral blood after treatment with radiotherapy and ipilimumab.

V is shortened by 1 base, J by 2 bases, and the region joining them spans 8 bases. Reading from cysteine to phenylalanine, the CDR3 counts 14 amino acids. The kept DNA is CDR3 alone, 42 bases in frame from the first base. CDR1 SGHVS and CDR2 FQNEAQ were looked up in the germline V gene. The sample here was peripheral blood, taken from a patient treated with radiotherapy plus ipilimumab. This chain is built from TRBV7-8 and TRBJ1-2; the D gene assignment is ambiguous. This clonotype was sampled from a human donor with non-small cell lung cancer that progressed on radiotherapy plus ipilimumab. For the CDR3, the sequence is CASSLDSTNYGYTF. DNA sequence: TGTGCCAGCAGCTTAGACAGCACAAACTATGGCTACACCTTC.